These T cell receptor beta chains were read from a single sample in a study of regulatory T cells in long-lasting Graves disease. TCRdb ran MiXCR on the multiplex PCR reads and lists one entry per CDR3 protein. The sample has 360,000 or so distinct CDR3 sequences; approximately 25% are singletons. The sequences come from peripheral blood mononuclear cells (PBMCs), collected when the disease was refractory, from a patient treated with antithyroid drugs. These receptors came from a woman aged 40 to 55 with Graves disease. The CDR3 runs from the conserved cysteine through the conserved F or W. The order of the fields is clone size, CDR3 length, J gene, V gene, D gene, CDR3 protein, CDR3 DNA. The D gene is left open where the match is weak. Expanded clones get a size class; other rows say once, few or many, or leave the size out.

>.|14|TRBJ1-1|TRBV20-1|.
CSARSSPGNTEAFF
TGCAGTGCTAGATCTAGCCCAGGGAACACTGAAGCTTTCTTT
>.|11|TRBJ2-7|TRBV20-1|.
CSAAPGYEQYF
TGCAGTGCCGCACCAGGCTACGAGCAGTACTTC
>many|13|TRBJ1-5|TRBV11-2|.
CASSRGLNGPQHF
TGTGCCAGCAGCCGAGGACTCAATGGGCCCCAGCATTTT
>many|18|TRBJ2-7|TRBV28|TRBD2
CASREGLAGGPRFGEQYF
TGTGCCAGCAGAGAAGGACTAGCGGGAGGTCCTCGCTTTGGCGAGCAGTACTTC
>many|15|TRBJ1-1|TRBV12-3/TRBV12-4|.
CASSLRTGMGTEAFF
TGTGCCAGCAGTTTAAGGACGGGGATGGGAACTGAAGCTTTCTTT
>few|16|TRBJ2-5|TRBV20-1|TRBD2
CSASGASGNLQETQYF
TGCAGTGCTAGTGGGGCTAGCGGGAATCTACAAGAGACCCAGTACTTC
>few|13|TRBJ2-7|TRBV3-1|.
CASSQRGGHEQYF
TGTGCCAGCAGCCAAAGGGGGGGGCACGAGCAGTACTTC
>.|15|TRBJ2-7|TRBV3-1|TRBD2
CASSVGLAADYEQYF
TGTGCCAGCAGCGTTGGACTAGCGGCGGACTACGAGCAGTACTTC
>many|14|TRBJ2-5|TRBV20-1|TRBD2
CSARDLAGGETQYF
TGCAGTGCTAGAGACCTAGCGGGAGGAGAGACCCAGTACTTC
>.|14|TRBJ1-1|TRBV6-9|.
CASSSPYRGVEAFF
TGTGCCAGCAGTTCACCCTATCGCGGCGTTGAAGCTTTCTTT
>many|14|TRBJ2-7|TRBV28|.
CASSFWEAPYEQYF
TGTGCCAGCAGTTTTTGGGAGGCCCCCTACGAGCAGTACTTC
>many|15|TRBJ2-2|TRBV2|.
CASSLHPGSNGELFF
TGTGCCAGCAGTCTCCATCCGGGCTCTAACGGGGAGCTGTTTTTT
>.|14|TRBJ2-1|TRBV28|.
CASSYLAIYNEQFF
TGTGCCAGCAGTTATCTAGCTATATACAATGAGCAGTTCTTC
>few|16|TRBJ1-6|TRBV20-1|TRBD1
CSASGTGGSYNSPLHF
TGCAGTGCTTCCGGGACAGGGGGCTCCTATAATTCACCCCTCCACTTT
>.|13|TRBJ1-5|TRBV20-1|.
CSAREGRIQPQHF
TGCAGTGCTAGAGAAGGCAGGATTCAGCCCCAGCATTTT
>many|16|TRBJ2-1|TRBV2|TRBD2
CASRSKAGAWYNEQFF
TGTGCCAGCAGGTCCAAAGCGGGAGCATGGTACAATGAGCAGTTCTTC
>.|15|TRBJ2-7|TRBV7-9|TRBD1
CASSLGDRGLDEQYF
TGTGCCAGCAGCTTAGGTGACAGGGGCCTCGACGAGCAGTACTTC
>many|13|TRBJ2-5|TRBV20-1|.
CSAGAGVQETQYF
TGCAGTGCTGGAGCTGGGGTCCAAGAGACCCAGTACTTC
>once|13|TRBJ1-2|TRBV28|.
CAGRSGTACGYTF
TGTGCCGGCAGGTCGGGGACGGCCTGTGGCTACACCTTC
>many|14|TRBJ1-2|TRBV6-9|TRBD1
CASSYSRDSAGYTF
TGTGCCAGCAGTTACTCTCGGGACAGTGCTGGCTACACCTTC
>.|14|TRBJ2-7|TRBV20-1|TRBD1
CSTARGQGAFEQYF
TGCTCCACGGCACGGGGACAGGGGGCGTTCGAGCAGTACTTC
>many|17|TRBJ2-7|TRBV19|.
CASSIGSSDGLRGEQYF
TGTGCCAGTAGTATTGGTTCCTCGGACGGTTTGCGTGGCGAGCAGTACTTC
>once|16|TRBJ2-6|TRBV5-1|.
CASSPWGVSGANVLTF
TGCGCCAGCAGCCCCTGGGGCGTCTCTGGGGCCAACGTCCTGACTTTC
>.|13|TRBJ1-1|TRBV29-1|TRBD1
CSVTGGAGTEAFF
TGCAGCGTCACAGGGGGCGCTGGCACTGAAGCTTTCTTT
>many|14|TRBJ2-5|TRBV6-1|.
CASAPGGTRETQYF
TGTGCCAGCGCTCCTGGCGGGACAAGAGAGACCCAGTACTTC
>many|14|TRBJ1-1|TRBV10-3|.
CAISVAGANTEAFF
TGTGCCATCAGTGTAGCAGGGGCGAACACTGAAGCTTTCTTT
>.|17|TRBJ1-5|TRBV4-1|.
CASSTLGGLDGNQPQHF
TGCGCCAGCAGTACTCTTGGGGGCCTAGACGGCAATCAGCCCCAGCATTTT
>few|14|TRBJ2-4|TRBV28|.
CASRRNGDKNIQYF
TGTGCCAGCAGGAGAAACGGGGACAAAAACATTCAGTACTTC
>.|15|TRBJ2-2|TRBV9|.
CASSVATTDTGELFF
TGTGCCAGCAGCGTAGCGACAACGGACACCGGGGAGCTGTTTTTT
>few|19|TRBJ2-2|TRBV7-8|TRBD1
CASSFSRPGQGRNTGELFF
TGTGCCAGCAGCTTCTCTCGTCCGGGACAGGGACGGAACACCGGGGAGCTGTTTTTT